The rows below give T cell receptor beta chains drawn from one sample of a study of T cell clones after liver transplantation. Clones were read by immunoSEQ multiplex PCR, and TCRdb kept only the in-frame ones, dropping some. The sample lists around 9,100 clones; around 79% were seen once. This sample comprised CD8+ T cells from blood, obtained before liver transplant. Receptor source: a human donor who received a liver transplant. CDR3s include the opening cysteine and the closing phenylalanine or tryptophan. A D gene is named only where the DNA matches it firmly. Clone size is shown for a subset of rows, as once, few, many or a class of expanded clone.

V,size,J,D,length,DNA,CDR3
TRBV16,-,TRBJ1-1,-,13,TGTGCCAGCAGCTTACCGAGGACAGCTGAAGCTTTCTTT,CASSLPRTAEAFF
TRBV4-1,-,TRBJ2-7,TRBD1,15,TGCGCCAGCAGCTCTGAGGGACAGGGTTGGGACGAGCAGTACTTC,CASSSEGQGWDEQYF
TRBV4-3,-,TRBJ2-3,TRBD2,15,TGCGCCAGCAGCCAAACTAGCGGGGGTTCCGATACGCAGTATTTT,CASSQTSGGSDTQYF
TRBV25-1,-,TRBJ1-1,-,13,TGTGCCAGCAGTGACGGTAGGGGAACTGAAGCTTTCTTT,CASSDGRGTEAFF
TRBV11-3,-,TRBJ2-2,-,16,TGTGCCAGCAGCTTAGAGGCCGGCCTGGGGTCCGGGGAGCTGTTTTTT,CASSLEAGLGSGELFF
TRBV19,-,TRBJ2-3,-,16,TGTGCCAGTAGGACGGGGGCGTGGGGGCGGACAGATACGCAGTATTTT,CASRTGAWGRTDTQYF
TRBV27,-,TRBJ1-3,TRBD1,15,TGTGCCAGCAGGCCACAGGGGTACTCTGGAAACACCATATATTTT,CASRPQGYSGNTIYF
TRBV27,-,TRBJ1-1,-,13,TGTGCCAGCAGTCCGTCGGGGGGCACTGAAGCTTTCTTT,CASSPSGGTEAFF
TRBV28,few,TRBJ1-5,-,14,TGTGCCAGCGGACCCCGGGGGGGCGGTCAGCCCCAGCATTTT,CASGPRGGGQPQHF
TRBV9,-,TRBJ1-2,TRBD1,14,TGTGCCAGCAGCGTAGGGACAGGGCGGGATGGCTACACCTTC,CASSVGTGRDGYTF
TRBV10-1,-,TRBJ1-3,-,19,TGCGCCAGCAGTGAGTCCGAGGAACGGGCAACAAGCTCTGGAAACACCATATATTTT,CASSESEERATSSGNTIYF
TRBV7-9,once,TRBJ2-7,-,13,TGTGCCAGCAGCCTCCGGGCAGGCTACGAGCAGTACTTC,CASSLRAGYEQYF
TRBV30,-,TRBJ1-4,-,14,TGTGCCTGGAGTGATGGAATAACTAATGAAAAACTGTTTTTT,CAWSDGITNEKLFF
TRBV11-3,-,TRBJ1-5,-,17,TGTGCCAGCAGCTTAAGTATGACGATGGGGAGCAATCAGCCCCAGCATTTT,CASSLSMTMGSNQPQHF
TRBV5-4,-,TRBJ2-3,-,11,TGTGCCAGCAGCTTCGGGGATACGCAGTATTTT,CASSFGDTQYF
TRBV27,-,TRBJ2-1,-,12,TGTGCCAGCAGTTTATCGGGCCTCGAGCAGTTCTTC,CASSLSGLEQFF
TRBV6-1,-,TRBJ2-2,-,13,TGTGCCAGCAGTCCCCTCGGGGTCCGGGAGCTGTTTTTT,CASSPLGVRELFF
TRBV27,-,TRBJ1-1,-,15,TGTGCCAGCAGTTTGTCTTCCTCCGGGACCCTCGGAGCTTTCTTT,CASSLSSSGTLGAFF
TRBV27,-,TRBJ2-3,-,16,TGTGCCAGCAGTCCCGGTGGGGGTCCAAGCACAGATACGCAGTATTTT,CASSPGGGPSTDTQYF
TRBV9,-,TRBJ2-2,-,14,TGTGCCAGCAGCGTAGACGGAACCACCGGGGAGCTGTTTTTT,CASSVDGTTGELFF
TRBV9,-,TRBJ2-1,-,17,TGTGCCAGCAGCGTCTCCCTCCGGGACTCCGACGGAGGTGAGCAGTTCTTC,CASSVSLRDSDGGEQFF
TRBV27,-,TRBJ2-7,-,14,TGTGCCAGCAGTCCCGGACTGCTCTCCTACGAGCAGTACTTC,CASSPGLLSYEQYF